This T cell receptor (beta chain) was captured by sequencing in a study of beta chain features in type 1 diabetes. Findings and caveats of the study: Reduced insertions and increased deletions marked VDJ junctions in type 1 diabetes patients. Whether HLA type affects TCRB rearrangement stayed undetermined in the present work. Possible PCR preference for shorter templates applied equally to patients and controls.

This CDR3 has 16 amino acids. V shed 7 bases and J 4 bases; nucleotides not matched to a gene: 16. Germline CDR1 SQVTM, CDR2 ANQGSEA. Reverse transcribing all isolated RNA meant expressed TCRB transcripts were sequenced. Using immunoSEQ multiplex PCR, the repertoire was profiled, and TCRdb retains in-frame clones only, with some absent. Of hundreds of thousands of clones listed, 15% to 18% were seen once; the top ten hold approximately 0.099%. About this clone itself: Its specificity is unknown.

The sequence was obtained from a man between 18 and 35 years old in good health. Source material: naive CD4+ T cells from blood. The chain joins TRBV29-1 to TRBJ2-7; 10 nucleotides line up with TRBD1. The CDR3 DNA follows: TGCAGCGCGAAACTCACATCGACAGGGGGCAATTACGAGCAGTACTTC. It encodes CSAKLTSTGGNYEQYF.